This TCR beta chain originates from a study of cytomegalovirus exposure and HLA in healthy donors. Trimming removed 1 base from V and 0 bases from J; junction bases left unmatched: 7. There are 17 residues in the CDR3. The germline gives CDR1 SGHAT, CDR2 FQDESV (reference sequence). PCR used 60 Vbeta primers and 13 Jbeta primers. Some clones are missing from TCRdb's copy, which holds only in-frame ones; the method was immunoSEQ multiplex PCR. In the table there are some 170,000 clones, 75% to 80% of which are singletons. Broader study findings: A later analysis showed HLA-associated TCR beta chains outstripping equally common others in clonal expansion. According to a later analysis, most TCR beta chains associated with CMV appeared HLA-restricted.

The donors gave bone marrow, and they were healthy. With regard to this clone: Its target is unknown.

The clonotype was recovered from a man in his forties or fifties in good health and CMV-seropositive. The sequenced material came from PBMCs. The V gene is TRBV11-1, the J gene TRBJ2-7; TRBD1 matches 9 bases. The CDR3 nucleotides read TGTGCCAGCAGCTTAGGCCCCGGGACAGGGATCTCCTACGAGCAGTACTTC. Protein: CASSLGPGTGISYEQYF.